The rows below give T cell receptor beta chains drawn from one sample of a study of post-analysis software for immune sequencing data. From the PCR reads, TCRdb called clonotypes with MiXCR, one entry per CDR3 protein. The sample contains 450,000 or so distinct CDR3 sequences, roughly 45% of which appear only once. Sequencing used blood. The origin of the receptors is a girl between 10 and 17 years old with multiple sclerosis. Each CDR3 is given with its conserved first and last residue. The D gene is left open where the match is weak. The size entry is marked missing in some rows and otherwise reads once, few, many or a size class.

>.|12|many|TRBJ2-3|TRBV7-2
CASSLYGSAQYF
TGTGCCAGCAGCTTATACGGATCTGCGCAGTATTTT
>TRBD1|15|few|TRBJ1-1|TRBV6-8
CASNPPTDRVVDAFF
TGTGCCAGCAATCCACCAACCGACAGGGTCGTAGACGCTTTCTTT
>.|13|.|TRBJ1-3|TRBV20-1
CSAGRPSGNTIYF
TGCAGTGCAGGGCGACCATCTGGAAACACCATATATTTT
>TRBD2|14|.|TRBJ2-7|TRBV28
CASSLGGDVNEQYF
TGTGCCAGCAGTCTGGGAGGGGACGTAAACGAGCAGTACTTC
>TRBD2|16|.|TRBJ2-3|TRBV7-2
CASSLGTSGYTDTQYF
TGTGCCAGCAGCTTAGGGACTAGCGGATACACAGATACGCAGTATTTT
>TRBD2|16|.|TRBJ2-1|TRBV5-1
CASSTRRASGSNEQFF
TGCGCCAGCAGTACCCGACGGGCTAGCGGGAGCAATGAGCAGTTCTTC
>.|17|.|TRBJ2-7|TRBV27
CASSFLVSDGRSGEQYF
TGTGCCAGCAGTTTTTTGGTGTCGGACGGGAGATCGGGCGAGCAGTACTTC
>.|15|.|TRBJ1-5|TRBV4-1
CASSQVENSNQPQHF
TGCGCCAGCAGCCAAGTGGAGAATAGCAATCAGCCCCAGCATTTT
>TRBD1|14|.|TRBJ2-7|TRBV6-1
CASKLDRSSYEQYF
TGTGCCAGCAAGCTGGACAGGTCCTCCTACGAGCAGTACTTC
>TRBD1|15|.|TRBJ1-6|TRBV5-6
CASSSRDRMNSPLHF
TGTGCCAGCAGCTCCCGGGACAGGATGAATTCACCCCTCCACTTT
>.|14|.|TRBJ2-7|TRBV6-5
CASRDPGLGYEQYF
TGTGCCAGCAGGGATCCGGGACTGGGCTACGAGCAGTACTTC
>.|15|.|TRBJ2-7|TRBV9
CASSPYRDTNYEQYF
TGTGCCAGCAGCCCCTACCGGGACACCAACTACGAGCAGTACTTC
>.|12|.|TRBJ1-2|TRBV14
CASSHRGLRYTF
TGTGCCAGCAGCCACAGGGGTTTGCGCTACACCTTC
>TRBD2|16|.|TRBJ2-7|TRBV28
CASSSVAGGGFYEQYF
TGTGCCAGCAGTTCAGTAGCGGGAGGAGGGTTCTACGAGCAGTACTTC
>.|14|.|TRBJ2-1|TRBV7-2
CASSLVLRDNEQFF
TGTGCCAGCAGCTTAGTCTTGAGGGATAATGAGCAGTTCTTC
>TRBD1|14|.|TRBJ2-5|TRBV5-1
CASSLKGQSETQYF
TGCGCCAGCAGCTTGAAGGGACAGTCCGAGACCCAGTACTTC
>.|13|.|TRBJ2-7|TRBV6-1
CASKERSSYEQYF
TGTGCCAGCAAAGAGCGAAGCTCCTACGAGCAGTACTTC
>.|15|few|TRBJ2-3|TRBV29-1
CSVDGQIPSTDTQYF
TGCAGCGTTGATGGGCAGATACCTAGCACAGATACGCAGTATTTT
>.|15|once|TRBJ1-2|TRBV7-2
CASSWGGPSNYGYTF
TGTGCCAGCAGCTGGGGAGGCCCTTCTAACTATGGCTACACCTTC
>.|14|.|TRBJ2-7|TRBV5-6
CASSRDRFMGEQYF
TGTGCCAGCAGCCGTGACAGGTTTATGGGCGAGCAGTACTTC
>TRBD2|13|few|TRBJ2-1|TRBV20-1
CSAKRGNYNEQFF
TGCAGTGCTAAGCGGGGCAACTACAATGAGCAGTTCTTC
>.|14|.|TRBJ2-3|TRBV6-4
CASSDSVGADTQYF
TGTGCCAGCAGTGACTCGGTGGGAGCAGATACGCAGTATTTT
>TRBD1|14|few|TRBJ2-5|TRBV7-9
CASSLSGGRKTQYF
TGTGCCAGCAGCTTATCAGGGGGTAGGAAGACCCAGTACTTC
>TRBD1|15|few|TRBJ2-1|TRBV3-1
CASSPTGTGGNEQFF
TGTGCCAGCAGCCCGACCGGGACAGGGGGCAATGAGCAGTTCTTC
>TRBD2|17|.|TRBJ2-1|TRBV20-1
CSARRLAGGDSYNEQFF
TGCAGTGCTAGAAGACTAGCGGGAGGAGACTCCTACAATGAGCAGTTCTTC
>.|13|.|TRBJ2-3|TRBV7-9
CASSFRLADTQYF
TGTGCCAGCAGCTTCAGACTGGCAGATACGCAGTATTTT
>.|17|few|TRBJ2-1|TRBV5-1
CASSLDWDPRGYNEQFF
TGCGCCAGCAGCTTGGATTGGGACCCCAGGGGATACAATGAGCAGTTCTTC
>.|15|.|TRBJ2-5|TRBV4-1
CASSRDPGPEETQYF
TGCGCCAGCAGCCGAGACCCGGGACCCGAAGAGACCCAGTACTTC
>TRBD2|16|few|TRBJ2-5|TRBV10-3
CAISETPSGGQETQYF
TGTGCCATCAGTGAGACGCCTAGCGGAGGTCAAGAGACCCAGTACTTC
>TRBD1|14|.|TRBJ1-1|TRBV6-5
CASSYAQGVTEAFF
TGTGCCAGCAGTTACGCGCAGGGGGTCACTGAAGCTTTCTTT
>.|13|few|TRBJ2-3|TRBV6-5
CASSYTGPATQYF
TGTGCCAGCAGTTATACGGGGCCCGCTACGCAGTATTTT
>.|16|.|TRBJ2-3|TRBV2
CASTTPKVEHTDTQYF
TGTGCCAGCACGACCCCTAAGGTGGAGCACACAGATACGCAGTATTTT
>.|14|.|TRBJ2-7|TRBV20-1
CSGLGREGGYEQYF
TGCAGTGGTCTGGGTCGGGAAGGGGGCTACGAGCAGTACTTC
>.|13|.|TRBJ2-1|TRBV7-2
CAGSIGPQDEQFF
TGTGCCGGCAGCATTGGGCCTCAGGATGAGCAGTTCTTC
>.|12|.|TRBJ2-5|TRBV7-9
CASSLGDGEQYF
TGTGCCAGCAGCTTAGGGGACGGGGAGCAGTACTTC
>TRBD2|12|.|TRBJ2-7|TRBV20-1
CSGLAGLNEQYF
TGCAGTGGCTTAGCGGGCCTGAATGAGCAGTACTTC
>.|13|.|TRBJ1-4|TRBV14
CASSRDSNEKLFF
TGTGCCAGCAGCCGAGACAGTAATGAAAAACTGTTTTTT
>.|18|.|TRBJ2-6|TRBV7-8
CASSLKSGRYSGANVLTF
TGTGCCAGCAGCTTAAAGAGTGGCAGATACTCTGGGGCCAACGTCCTGACTTTC
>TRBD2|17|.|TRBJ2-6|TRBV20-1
CSTKLAGPISGANVLTF
TGCAGTACCAAGCTAGCGGGACCAATCTCTGGGGCCAACGTCCTGACTTTC
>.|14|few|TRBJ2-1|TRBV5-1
CASSLRAEYNEQFF
TGCGCCAGCAGCTTGAGGGCAGAATACAATGAGCAGTTCTTC
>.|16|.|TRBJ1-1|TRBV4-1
CASSQFNPRGNTEAFF
TGCGCCAGCAGCCAATTCAACCCCAGGGGGAACACTGAAGCTTTCTTT
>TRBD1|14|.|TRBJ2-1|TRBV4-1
CASTGDRADNEQFF
TGCGCCAGCACCGGGGACAGGGCGGACAATGAGCAGTTCTTC